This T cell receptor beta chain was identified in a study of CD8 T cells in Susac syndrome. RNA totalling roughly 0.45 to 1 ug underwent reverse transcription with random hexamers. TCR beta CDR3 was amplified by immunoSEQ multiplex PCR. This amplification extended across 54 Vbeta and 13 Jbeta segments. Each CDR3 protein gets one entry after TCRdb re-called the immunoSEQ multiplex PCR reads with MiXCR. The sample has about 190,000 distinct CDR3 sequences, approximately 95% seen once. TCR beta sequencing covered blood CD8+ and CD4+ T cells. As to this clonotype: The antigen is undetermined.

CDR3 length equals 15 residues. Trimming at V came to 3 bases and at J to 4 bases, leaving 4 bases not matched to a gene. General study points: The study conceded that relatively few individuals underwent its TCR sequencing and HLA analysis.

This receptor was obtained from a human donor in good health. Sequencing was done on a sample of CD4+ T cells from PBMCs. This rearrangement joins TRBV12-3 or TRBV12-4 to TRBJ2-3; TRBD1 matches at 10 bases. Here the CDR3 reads CASSFGTGVADTQYF. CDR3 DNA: TGTGCCAGCAGTTTTGGGACAGGGGTGGCAGATACGCAGTATTTT.